This T cell receptor beta chain was documented in a study of shared T cell receptors in the human thymus. Sequenced by immunoSEQ multiplex PCR; TCRdb stores in-frame clones only, minus some. Among some 700,000 clones listed, more than 75% were seen once. V was clipped by 2 bases and J by 0 bases; unmatched bases: 3. Germline V gene sequence: CDR1 KGHSH, CDR2 LQKENI. The CDR3 has 15 amino acids. A further study also used this sample, focusing on human thymus T cells. Turning to that study: Healthy Finnish infants undergoing corrective surgery for congenital heart defects were used as donors. Thymic samples were excised during corrective heart operations.

This sequence joins TRBV18 and TRBJ2-7, with 8 bases fitting TRBD2. Sequencing was done on a sample of thymocytes. The receptor was derived from a boy less than two years old with a congenital heart defect. The CDR3 region is CASSPFTSGSYEQYF. The DNA of the CDR3 is TGTGCCAGCTCACCATTTACTAGCGGCTCCTACGAGCAGTACTTC.